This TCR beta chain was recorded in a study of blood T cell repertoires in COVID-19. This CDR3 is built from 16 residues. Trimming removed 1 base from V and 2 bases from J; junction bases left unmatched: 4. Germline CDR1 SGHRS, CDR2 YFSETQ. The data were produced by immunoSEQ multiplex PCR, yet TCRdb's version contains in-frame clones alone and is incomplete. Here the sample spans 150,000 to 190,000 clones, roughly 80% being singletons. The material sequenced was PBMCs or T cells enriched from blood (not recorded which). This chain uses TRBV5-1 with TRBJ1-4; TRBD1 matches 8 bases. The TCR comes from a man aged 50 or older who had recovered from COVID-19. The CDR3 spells CASSLTGGGTNEKLFF. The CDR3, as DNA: TGCGCCAGCAGCTTGACAGGGGGAGGGACTAATGAAAAACTGTTTTTT.